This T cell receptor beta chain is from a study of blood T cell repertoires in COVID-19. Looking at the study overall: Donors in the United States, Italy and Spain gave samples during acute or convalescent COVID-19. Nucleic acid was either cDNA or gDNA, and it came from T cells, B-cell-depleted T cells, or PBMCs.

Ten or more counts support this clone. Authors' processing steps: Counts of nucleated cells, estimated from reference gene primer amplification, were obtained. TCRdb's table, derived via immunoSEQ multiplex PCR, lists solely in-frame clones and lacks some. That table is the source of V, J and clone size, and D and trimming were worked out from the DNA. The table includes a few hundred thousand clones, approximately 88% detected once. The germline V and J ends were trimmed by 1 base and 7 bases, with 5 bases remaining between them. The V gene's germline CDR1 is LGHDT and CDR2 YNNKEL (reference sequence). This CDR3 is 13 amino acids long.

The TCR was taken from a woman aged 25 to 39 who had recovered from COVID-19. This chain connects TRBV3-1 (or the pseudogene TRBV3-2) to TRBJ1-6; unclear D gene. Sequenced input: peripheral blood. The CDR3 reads CASSQGPNSPLHF. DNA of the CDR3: TGTGCCAGCAGCCAAGGTCCAAATTCACCCCTCCACTTT.